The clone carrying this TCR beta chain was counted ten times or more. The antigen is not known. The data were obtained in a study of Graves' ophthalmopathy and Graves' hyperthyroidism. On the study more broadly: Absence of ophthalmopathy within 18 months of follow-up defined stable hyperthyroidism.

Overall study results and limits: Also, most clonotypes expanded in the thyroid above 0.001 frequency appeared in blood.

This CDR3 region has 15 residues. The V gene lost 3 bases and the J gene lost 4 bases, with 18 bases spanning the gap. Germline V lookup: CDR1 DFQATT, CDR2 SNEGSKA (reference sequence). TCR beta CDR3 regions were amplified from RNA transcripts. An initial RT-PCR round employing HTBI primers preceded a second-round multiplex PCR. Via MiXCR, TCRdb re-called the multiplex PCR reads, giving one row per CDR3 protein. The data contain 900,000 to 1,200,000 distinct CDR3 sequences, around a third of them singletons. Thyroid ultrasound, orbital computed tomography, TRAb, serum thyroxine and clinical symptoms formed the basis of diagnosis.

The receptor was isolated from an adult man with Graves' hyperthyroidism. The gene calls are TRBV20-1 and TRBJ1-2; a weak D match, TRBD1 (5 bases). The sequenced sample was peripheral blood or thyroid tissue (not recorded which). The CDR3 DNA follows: TGCAGTGCTAGGACCCGGGGCGCGTGGGGCTATGGCTACACCTTC. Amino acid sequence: CSARTRGAWGYGYTF.